The T cell receptor beta chain described here comes from a study of blood T cells in healthy people across ages. As concerns this clonotype: Its target is unknown.

Whole-study findings and limits: The unknown donor CMV status may have confounded expanded clonotype changes. Fewer expanded clones and more diversity marked long-lived versus aged donors.

The V gene lost 6 bases and the J gene lost 4 bases, with 11 bases spanning the gap. The CDR3 contains 13 residues. CDR1 is KGHDR, CDR2 SFDVKD, per germline. A second PCR, run for roughly 7 to 11 cycles, used a sample-barcoded 5' primer plus a J-beta primer mix. TCRdb re-analysed the 5' RACE reads in MiXCR, keeping a single row per CDR3 protein. Here the sample spans about 780,000 distinct CDR3 sequences, roughly 26% being singletons. For every donor, a draw yielded ten milliliters of peripheral blood. These data are also associated with another study on T cells of mothers and their children.

Sequencing was done on a sample of blood. V and J are TRBV24-1 and TRBJ2-5; D uncertain. The origin of this receptor is a boy aged 5-17 years in good health. As DNA, the CDR3 is TGTGCCACCAGTACTCCCGTAAGAGAGACCCAGTACTTC. It translates to CATSTPVRETQYF.